The T cell receptor (beta chain) described here comes from a study of STAT5B mutations in CD4+ large granular lymphocyte leukemia. Whole-study results and caveats: Compared with healthy controls (2/35), patient top clones favored TRBV06 (8/27). CD4-sorted patient repertoires seemed more clonal than healthy CD4+ repertoires. No patients shared main leukemic clonotypes, though roughly 27% appeared at low frequency elsewhere.

Germline V gives CDR1 LNHNV, CDR2 YYDKDF (reference sequence). The CDR3 length is 17 residues. V lost 0 bases, J lost 9 bases, and 12 bases stayed unmatched. With regard to this clone: Its antigen is unidentified.

Profiled with immunoSEQ multiplex PCR; TCRdb holds only in-frame clones, not every one. The table records some 32,000 clones, 74% of them present only once. Buffy coats from healthy blood donors served as controls. The clonotype originates from a human donor in good health. Specimen: CD4+ T cells from blood buffy coats. J is TRBJ2-1 and V is TRBV15, with 9 bases that match TRBD1. In DNA, the CDR3 is TGTGCCACCAGCAGAGACCTTACAGGGGGCATCAACAGTGAGCAGTTCTTC. This sequence encodes CATSRDLTGGINSEQFF.